A single sample gave rise to the 2 T cell receptor beta chains below, sequenced in a study of cytomegalovirus exposure and HLA in healthy donors. This PCR relied on a set of 60 Vbeta primers and 13 Jbeta primers. The assay was immunoSEQ multiplex PCR, and TCRdb's table has in-frame clones only and misses some. The repertoire holds some 120,000 clones, with roughly two thirds as singletons. The specimen was PBMCs. The receptors stem from a woman in her 30s in good health and CMV-seronegative.

V and J are TRBV6-5 and TRBJ2-5; 7 bases are a match to TRBD2. This CDR3 has 15 residues. Losses at the gene ends were 0 bases for V and 1 base for J; bases not matched to a gene: 2. Germline V gives CDR1 MNHEY, CDR2 SVGAGI. CDR3 residues: CASSYSGGGQETQYF. The CDR3 region has the DNA TGTGCCAGCAGTTACTCCGGCGGGGGCCAAGAGACCCAGTACTTC.

The rearrangement joins TRBV4-3 to TRBJ2-3; weak D call: TRBD1 (5 bases). The CDR3 length is 15 residues. V lost 1 base and J lost 2, with 10 bases in between. CDR1 is LGHNA, CDR2 YSLEER, per germline. CDR3 sequence reads: CASSQGQGLTDTQYF. DNA for the CDR3: TGCGCCAGCAGCCAAGGGCAGGGCCTCACAGATACGCAGTATTTT.